This paragraph reports one T cell receptor beta chain. What it binds is unknown. Measured with immunoSEQ multiplex PCR; TCRdb has only the in-frame clones, and not every one. The data contain tens of thousands of clones, less than 95% of them singletons. The sample comes from a study of graft-versus-host responses after intestinal transplantation. Background on the study: Recipients uniformly received anti-thymocyte globulin induction, followed by tacrolimus and steroids for 3 to 4 years.

This CDR3 has 12 residues. Trimming removed 2 bases at V and 4 bases at J, with 5 bases between. Germline V gives CDR1 SGHVS, CDR2 FQNEAQ. The study, taken as a whole, reports: Recipient bone marrow held GvH clones, some seen earlier in ileum or blood. Graft-versus-host to host-versus-graft clonal ratios in allografts were high in patients with graft-donor T cell macrochimerism. Peak circulating GvH clone levels were associated with early post-transplant HvG declines.

The J gene is TRBJ2-5, the V gene TRBV7-8, with unresolved D. Sequenced material: PBMCs, taken 650 to 670 days after intestinal transplant. This TCR was recovered from a human patient who received an intestinal transplant, so some T cells may come from the graft donor. The CDR3 sequence is CASSLPRETQYF. CDR3 DNA sequence: TGTGCCAGCAGCTTACCGAGAGAGACCCAGTACTTC. The whole variable domain, filled in from reference TRBV7-8 and TRBJ2-5, reads GAGVSQSPRYKVAKRGQDVALRCDPISGHVSLFWYQQALGQGPEFLTYFQNEAQLDKSGLPSDRFFAERPEGSVSTLKIQRTQQEDSAVYLCASSLPRETQYFGPGTRLLVL.